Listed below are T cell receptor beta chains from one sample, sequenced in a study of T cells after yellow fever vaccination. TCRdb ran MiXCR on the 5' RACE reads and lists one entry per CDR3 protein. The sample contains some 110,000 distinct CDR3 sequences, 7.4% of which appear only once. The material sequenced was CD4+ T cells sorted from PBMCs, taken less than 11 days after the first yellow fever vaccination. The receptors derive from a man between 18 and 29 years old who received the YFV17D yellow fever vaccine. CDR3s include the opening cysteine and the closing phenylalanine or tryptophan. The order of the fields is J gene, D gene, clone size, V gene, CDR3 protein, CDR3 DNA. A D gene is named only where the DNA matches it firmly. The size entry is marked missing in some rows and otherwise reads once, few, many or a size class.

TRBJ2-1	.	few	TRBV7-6	CASSTRSPQRARSSYNEQFF	TGTGCCAGCAGCACACGGAGCCCGCAGAGGGCAAGGAGTTCCTACAATGAGCAGTTCTTC
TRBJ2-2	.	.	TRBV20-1	CSASGPGHPNTGELFF	TGCAGTGCTTCCGGTCCCGGACACCCGAACACCGGGGAGCTGTTTTTT
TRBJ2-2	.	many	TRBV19	CASSLQIGELFF	TGTGCCAGTAGTCTTCAAATCGGGGAGCTGTTTTTT
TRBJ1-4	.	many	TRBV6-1	CASAQASLNEKLFF	TGTGCCAGCGCACAGGCCTCTCTGAATGAAAAACTGTTTTTT
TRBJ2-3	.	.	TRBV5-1	CASSLGRADTQYF	TGCGCCAGCAGCTTAGGGAGAGCAGATACGCAGTATTTT
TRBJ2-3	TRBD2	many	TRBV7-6	CASSSPTSGGAQDTQYF	TGTGCCAGCAGCTCACCGACTAGCGGGGGGGCTCAAGATACGCAGTATTTT
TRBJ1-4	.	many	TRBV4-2	CASSQRWTVQLNEKLFF	TGTGCCAGCAGCCAACGATGGACAGTGCAACTAAATGAAAAACTGTTTTTT
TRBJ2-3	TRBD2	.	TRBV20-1	CFAREYSGGTDTQYF	TGCTTTGCTAGAGAGTACAGCGGGGGAACAGATACGCAGTATTTT
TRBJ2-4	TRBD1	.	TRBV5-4	CASSSQGAQNIQYF	TGTGCCAGCAGCTCCCAGGGGGCGCAGAACATTCAGTACTTC
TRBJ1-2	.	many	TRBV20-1	CSARRDGGNGYTF	TGCAGTGCGCGTCGGGACGGAGGCAATGGCTACACCTTC